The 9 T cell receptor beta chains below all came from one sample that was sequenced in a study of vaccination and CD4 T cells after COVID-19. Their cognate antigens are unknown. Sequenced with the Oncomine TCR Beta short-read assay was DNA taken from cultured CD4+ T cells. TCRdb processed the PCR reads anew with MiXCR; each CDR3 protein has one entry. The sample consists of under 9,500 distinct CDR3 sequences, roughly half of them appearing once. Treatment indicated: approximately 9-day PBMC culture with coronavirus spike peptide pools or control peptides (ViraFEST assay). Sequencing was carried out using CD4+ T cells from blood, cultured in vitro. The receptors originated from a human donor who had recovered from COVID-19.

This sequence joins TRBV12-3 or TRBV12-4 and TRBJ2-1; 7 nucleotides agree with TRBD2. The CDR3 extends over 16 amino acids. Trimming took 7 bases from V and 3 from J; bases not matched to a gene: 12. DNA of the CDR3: TGTGCCAGCAAGACTACAGCGGGGACCTTCTACAATGAGCAGTTCTTC. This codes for CASKTTAGTFYNEQFF.

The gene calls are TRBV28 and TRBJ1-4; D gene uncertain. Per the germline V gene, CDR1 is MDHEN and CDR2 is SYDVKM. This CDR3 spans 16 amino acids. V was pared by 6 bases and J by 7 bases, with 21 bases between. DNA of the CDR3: TGTGCCAGCAGAACATCCCGGAGGGAAGACGGTGAAAAACTGTTTTTT. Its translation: CASRTSRREDGEKLFF.

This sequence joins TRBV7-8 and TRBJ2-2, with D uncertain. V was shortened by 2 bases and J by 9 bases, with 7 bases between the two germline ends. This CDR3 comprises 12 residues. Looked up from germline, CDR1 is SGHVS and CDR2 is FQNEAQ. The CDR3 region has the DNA TGTGCCAGCAGCTTAAGTCCCAGGGAGCTGTTTTTT. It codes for CASSLSPRELFF. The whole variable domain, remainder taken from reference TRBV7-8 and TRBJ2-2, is GAGVSQSPRYKVAKRGQDVALRCDPISGHVSLFWYQQALGQGPEFLTYFQNEAQLDKSGLPSDRFFAERPEGSVSTLKIQRTQQEDSAVYLCASSLSPRELFFGEGSRLTVL.

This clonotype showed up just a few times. CDR3 residues: CATPSGVSAGELFF. The CDR3 nucleotides are TGTGCCACTCCGTCAGGGGTTTCTGCCGGGGAGCTGTTTTTT. The chain is built from TRBV7-8 and TRBJ2-2; possibly TRBD1 for D (6 bases). This CDR3 comprises 14 residues. The ends were cut back, 10 bases at V and 6 bases at J, with 18 bases in the middle. The germline V gene encodes CDR1 SGHVS and CDR2 FQNEAQ.

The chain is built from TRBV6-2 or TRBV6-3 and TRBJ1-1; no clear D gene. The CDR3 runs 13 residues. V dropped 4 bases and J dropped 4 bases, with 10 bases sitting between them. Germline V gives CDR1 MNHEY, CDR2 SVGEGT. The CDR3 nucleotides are TGTGCCAGCAGTTTTGAGATCCGCACTGAAGCTTTCTTT. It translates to CASSFEIRTEAFF.

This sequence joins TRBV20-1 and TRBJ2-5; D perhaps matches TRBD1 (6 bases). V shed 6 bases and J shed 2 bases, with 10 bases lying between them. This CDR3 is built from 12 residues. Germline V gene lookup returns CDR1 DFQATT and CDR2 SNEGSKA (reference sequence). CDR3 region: CSAAGQQETQYF. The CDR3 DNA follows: TGCAGTGCAGCCGGACAGCAAGAGACCCAGTACTTC.

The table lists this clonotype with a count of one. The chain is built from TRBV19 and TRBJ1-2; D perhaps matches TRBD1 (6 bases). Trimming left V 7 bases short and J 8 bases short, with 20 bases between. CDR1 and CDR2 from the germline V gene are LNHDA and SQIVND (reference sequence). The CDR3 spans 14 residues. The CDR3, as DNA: TGTGCCAGTATCAACGTAAGGGGGGCACAAGGCTACACCTTC. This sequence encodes CASINVRGAQGYTF.

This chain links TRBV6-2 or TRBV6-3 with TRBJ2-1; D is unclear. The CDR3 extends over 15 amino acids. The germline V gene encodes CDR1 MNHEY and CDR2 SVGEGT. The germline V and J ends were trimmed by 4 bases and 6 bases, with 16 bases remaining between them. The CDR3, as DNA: TGTGCCAGCAGTTCCACAGACCACCCAACCAATGAGCAGTTCTTC. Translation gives CASSSTDHPTNEQFF.

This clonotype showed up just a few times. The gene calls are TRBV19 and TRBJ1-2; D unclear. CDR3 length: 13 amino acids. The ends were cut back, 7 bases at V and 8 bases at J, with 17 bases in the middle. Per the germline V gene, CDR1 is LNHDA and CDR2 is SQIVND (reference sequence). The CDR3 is CASKFSRFGGYTF. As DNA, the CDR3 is TGTGCCAGTAAATTCAGCAGGTTTGGCGGCTACACCTTC.